This T cell receptor beta chain stems from a study of blood T cell repertoires in COVID-19. Overall study: Whether acute or convalescent, the COVID-19 samples came from the United States, Italy and Spain. T cells, B-cell-depleted T cells, or PBMCs supplied cDNA or gDNA.

V dropped 6 bases and J dropped 1 base, with 12 bases sitting between them. The CDR3 consists of 13 residues. Germline CDR1 and CDR2: SQVTM and ANQGSEA. Original processing notes: It was from reference gene primer amplification that nucleated cell counts were estimated. Sequencing was performed with immunoSEQ multiplex PCR; in TCRdb, only in-frame clones are kept and a portion is missing. D and trimming come from the DNA, and the V and J calls and clone size come from that table. This sample has fewer than 350,000 clones, with approximately 86% found just once. This receptor was taken from a woman aged 45-59 years with active or convalescent COVID-19. The sequencing sample was made of peripheral blood. This chain connects TRBV29-1 to TRBJ1-1; D not certain. The CDR3 is CSVTGSGNTEAFF. The CDR3 coding sequence is TGCAGCGTCACTGGGAGCGGGAACACTGAAGCTTTCTTT.